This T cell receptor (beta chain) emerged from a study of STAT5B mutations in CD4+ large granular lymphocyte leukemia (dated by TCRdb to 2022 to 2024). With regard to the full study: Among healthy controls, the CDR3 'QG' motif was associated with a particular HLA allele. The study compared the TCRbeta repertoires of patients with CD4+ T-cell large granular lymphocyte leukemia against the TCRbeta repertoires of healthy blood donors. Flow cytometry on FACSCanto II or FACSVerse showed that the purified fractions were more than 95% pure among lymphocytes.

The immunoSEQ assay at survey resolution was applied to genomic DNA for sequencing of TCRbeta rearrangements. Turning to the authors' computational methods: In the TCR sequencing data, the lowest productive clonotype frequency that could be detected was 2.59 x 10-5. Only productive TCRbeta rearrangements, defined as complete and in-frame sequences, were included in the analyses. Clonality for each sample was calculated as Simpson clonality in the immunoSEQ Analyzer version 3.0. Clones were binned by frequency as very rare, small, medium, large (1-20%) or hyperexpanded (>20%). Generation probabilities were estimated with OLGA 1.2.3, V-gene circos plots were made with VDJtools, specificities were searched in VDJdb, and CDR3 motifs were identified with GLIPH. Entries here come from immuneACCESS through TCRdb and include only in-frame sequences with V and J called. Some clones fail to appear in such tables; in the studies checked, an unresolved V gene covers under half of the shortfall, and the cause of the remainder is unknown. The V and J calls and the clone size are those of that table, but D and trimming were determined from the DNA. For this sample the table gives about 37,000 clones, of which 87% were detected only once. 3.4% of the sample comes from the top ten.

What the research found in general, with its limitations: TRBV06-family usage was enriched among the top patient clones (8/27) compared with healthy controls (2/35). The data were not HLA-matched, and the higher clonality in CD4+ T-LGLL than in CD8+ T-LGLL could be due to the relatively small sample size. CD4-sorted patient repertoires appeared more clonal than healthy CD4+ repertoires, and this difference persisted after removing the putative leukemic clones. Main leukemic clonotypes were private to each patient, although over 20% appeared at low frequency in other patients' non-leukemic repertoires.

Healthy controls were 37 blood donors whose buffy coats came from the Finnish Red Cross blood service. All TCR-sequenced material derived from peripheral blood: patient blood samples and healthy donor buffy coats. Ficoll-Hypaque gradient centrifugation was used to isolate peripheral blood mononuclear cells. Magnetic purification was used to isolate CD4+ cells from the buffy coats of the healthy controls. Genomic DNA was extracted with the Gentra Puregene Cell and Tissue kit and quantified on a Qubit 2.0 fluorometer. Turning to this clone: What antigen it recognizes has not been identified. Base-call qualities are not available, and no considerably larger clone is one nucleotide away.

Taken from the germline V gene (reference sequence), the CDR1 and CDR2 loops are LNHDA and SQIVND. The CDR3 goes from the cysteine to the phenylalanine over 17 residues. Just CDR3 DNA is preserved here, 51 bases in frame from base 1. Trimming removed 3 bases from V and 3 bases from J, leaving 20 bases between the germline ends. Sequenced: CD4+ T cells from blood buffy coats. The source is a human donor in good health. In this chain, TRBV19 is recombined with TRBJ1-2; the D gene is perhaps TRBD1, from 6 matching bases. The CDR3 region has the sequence CASSMGSWRGGDYGYTF. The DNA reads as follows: TGTGCCAGTAGTATGGGGTCCTGGAGGGGGGGCGACTATGGCTACACCTTC.